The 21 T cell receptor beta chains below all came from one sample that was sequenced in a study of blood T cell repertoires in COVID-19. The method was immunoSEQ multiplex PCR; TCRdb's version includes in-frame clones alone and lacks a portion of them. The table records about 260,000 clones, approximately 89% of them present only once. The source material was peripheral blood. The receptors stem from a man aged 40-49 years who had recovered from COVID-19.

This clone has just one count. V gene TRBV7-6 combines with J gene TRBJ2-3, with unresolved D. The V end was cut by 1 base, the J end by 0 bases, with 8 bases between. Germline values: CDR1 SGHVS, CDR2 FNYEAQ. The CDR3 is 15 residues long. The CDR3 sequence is CASSLDGYSTDTQYF. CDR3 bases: TGTGCCAGCAGCTTAGACGGGTATAGCACAGATACGCAGTATTTT.

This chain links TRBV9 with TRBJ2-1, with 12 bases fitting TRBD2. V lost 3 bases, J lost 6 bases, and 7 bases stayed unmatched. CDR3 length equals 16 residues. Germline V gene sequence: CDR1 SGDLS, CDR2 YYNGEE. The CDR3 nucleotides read TGTGCCAGCAGCGCTAGCGGGAGGGCCAATGGCAATGAGCAGTTCTTC. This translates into CASSASGRANGNEQFF.

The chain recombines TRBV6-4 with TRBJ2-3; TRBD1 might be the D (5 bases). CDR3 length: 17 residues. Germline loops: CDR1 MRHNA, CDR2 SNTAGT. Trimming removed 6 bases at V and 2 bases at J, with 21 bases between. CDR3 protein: CASSPSGPTDFTDTQYF. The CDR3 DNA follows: TGTGCCAGCAGCCCTTCAGGGCCCACCGACTTCACAGATACGCAGTATTTT.

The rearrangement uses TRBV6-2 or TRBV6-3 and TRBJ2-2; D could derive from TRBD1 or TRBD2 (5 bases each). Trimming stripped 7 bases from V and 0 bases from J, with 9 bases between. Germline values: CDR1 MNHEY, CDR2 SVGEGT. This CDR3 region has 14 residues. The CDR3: CASTPGPNTGELFF. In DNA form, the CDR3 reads TGTGCCAGCACCCCGGGGCCGAACACCGGGGAGCTGTTTTTT.

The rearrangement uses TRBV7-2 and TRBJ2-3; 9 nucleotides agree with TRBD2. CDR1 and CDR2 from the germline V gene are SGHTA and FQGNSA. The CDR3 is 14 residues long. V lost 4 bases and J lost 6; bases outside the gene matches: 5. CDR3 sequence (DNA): TGTGCCAGCAGCTCCTTAGCGGGAGTGGATACGCAGTATTTT. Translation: CASSSLAGVDTQYF.

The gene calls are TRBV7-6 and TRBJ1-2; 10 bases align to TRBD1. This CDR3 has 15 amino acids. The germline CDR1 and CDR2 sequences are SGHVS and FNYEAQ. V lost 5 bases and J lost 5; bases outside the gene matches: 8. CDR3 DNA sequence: TGTGCCAGCAGCCCCCCAGGGGACAGGGGATATGGCTACACCTTC. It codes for CASSPPGDRGYGYTF.

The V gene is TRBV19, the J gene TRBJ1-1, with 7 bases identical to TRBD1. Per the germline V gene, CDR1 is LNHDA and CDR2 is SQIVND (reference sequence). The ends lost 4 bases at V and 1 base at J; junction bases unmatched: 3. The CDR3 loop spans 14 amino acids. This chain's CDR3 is CASSSRDRNTEAFF. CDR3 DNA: TGTGCCAGTAGTAGTCGGGACAGGAACACTGAAGCTTTCTTT.

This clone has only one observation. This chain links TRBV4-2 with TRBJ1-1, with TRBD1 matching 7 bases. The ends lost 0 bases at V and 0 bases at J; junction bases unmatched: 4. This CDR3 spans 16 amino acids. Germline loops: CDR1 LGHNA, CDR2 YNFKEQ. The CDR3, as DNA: TGTGCCAGCAGCCAAGAGGGACAGACAGTGAACACTGAAGCTTTCTTT. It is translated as CASSQEGQTVNTEAFF.

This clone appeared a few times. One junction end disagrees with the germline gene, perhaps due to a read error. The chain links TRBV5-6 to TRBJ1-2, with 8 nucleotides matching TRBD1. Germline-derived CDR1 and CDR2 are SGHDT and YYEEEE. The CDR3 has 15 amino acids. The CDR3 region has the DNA TGTGCCAGCAGTCCTCCGGGACAGGCCAACTATGGCTACATCTTC. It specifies CASSPPGQANYGYIF.

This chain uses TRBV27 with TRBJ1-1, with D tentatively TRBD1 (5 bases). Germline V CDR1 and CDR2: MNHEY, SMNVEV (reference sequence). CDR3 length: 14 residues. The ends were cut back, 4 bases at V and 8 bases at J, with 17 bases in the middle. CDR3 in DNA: TGTGCCAGCAGTTCGTGGAGTTCTTCAGGGGAAGCTTTCTTT. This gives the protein CASSSWSSSGEAFF.

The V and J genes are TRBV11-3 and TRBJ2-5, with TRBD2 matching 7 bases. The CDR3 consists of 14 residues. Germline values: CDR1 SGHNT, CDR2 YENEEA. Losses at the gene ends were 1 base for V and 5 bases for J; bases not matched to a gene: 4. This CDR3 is CASSLGGSRETQYF. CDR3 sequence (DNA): TGTGCCAGCAGCTTAGGCGGGAGCAGGGAGACCCAGTACTTC. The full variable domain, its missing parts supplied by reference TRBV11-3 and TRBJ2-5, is EAGVVQSPRYKIIEKKQPVAFWCNPISGHNTLYWYLQNLGQGPELLIRYENEEAVDDSQLPKDRFSAERLKGVDSTLKIQPAELGDSAVYLCASSLGGSRETQYFGPGTRLLVL.

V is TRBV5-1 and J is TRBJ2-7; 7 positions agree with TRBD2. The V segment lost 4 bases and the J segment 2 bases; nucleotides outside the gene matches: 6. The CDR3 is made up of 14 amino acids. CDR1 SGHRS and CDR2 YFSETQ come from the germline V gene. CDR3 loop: CASSNGTKAYEQYF. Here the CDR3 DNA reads TGCGCCAGCAGCAACGGGACTAAAGCCTACGAGCAGTACTTC.

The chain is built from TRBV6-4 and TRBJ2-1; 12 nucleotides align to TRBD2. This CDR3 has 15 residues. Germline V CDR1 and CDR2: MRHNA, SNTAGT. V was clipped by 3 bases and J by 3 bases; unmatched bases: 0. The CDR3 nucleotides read TGTGCCAGCAGTGAGGGACTAGCGGGCTACAATGAGCAGTTCTTC. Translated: CASSEGLAGYNEQFF.

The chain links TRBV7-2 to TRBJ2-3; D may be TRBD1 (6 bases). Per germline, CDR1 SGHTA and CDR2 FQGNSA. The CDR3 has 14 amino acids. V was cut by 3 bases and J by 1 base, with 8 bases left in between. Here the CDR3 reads CASSLRTGTDTQYF. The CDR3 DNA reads TGTGCCAGCAGCTTGCGGACAGGCACAGATACGCAGTATTTT. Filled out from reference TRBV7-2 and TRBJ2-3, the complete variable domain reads GAGVSQSPSNKVTEKGKDVELRCDPISGHTALYWYRQSLGQGLEFLIYFQGNSAPDKSGLPSDRFSAERTGGSVSTLTIQRTQQEDSAVYLCASSLRTGTDTQYFGPGTRLTVL.

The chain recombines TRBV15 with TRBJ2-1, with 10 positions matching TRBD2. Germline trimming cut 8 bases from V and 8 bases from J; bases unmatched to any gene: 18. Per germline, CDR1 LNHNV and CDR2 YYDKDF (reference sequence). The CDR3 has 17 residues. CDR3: CATHGVFSSGRLDEQFF. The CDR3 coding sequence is TGTGCCACCCACGGGGTATTTTCTAGCGGGAGATTAGATGAGCAGTTCTTC. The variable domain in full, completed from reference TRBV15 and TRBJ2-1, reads DAMVIQNPRYQVTQFGKPVTLSCSQTLNHNVMYWYQQKSSQAPKLLFHYYDKDFNNEADTPDNFQSRRPNTSFCFLDIRSPGLGDTAMYLCATHGVFSSGRLDEQFFGPGTRLTVL.

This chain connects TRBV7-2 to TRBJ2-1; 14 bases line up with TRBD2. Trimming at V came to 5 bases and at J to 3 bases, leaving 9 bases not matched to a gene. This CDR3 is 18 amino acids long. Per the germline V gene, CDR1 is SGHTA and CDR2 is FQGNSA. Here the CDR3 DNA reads TGTGCCAGCAGCCCCGGTGGGACTAGCGGGGGCCTCTACAATGAGCAGTTCTTC. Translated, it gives CASSPGGTSGGLYNEQFF.

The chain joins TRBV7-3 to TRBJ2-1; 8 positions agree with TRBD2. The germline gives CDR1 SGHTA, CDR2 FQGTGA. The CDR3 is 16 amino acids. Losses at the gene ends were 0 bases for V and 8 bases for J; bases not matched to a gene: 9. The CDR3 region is CASSLTFGTRNDEQFF. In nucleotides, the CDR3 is TGTGCCAGCAGCTTAACGTTTGGGACTAGAAATGATGAGCAGTTCTTC. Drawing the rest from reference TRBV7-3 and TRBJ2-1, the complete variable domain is GAGVSQTPSNKVTEKGKYVELRCDPISGHTALYWYRQSLGQGPEFLIYFQGTGAADDSGLPNDRFFAVRPEGSVSTLKIQRTERGDSAVYLCASSLTFGTRNDEQFFGPGTRLTVL.

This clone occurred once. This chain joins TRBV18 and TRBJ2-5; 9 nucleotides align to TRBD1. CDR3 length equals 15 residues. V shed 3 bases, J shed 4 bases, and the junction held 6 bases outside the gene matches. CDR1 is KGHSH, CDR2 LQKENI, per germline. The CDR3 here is CASSPKQGAGETQYF. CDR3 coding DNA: TGTGCCAGCTCACCGAAACAGGGGGCGGGAGAGACCCAGTACTTC.

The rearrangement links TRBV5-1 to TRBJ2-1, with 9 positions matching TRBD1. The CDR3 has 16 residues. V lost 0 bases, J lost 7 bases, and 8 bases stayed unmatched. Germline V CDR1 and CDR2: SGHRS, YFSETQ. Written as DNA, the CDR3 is TGCGCCAGCAGCTTGGATGGGACAGGGTTTGCAAATGAGCAGTTCTTC. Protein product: CASSLDGTGFANEQFF.

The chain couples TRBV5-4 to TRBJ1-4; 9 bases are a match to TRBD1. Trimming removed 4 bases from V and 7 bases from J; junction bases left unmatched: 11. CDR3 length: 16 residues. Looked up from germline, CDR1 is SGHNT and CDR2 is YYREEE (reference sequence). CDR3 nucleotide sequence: TGTGCCAGCAGCCGGGGACAGGGAGGGTTCGGTGAAAAACTGTTTTTT. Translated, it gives CASSRGQGGFGEKLFF.

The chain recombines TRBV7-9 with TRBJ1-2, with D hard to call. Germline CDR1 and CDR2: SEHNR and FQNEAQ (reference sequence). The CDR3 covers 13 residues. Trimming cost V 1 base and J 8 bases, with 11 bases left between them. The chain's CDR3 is CASSLGQFWGYTF. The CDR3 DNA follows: TGTGCCAGCAGCTTAGGACAATTTTGGGGCTACACCTTC.